A selection of T cell receptor beta chains follows, all from one sample in a study of T cells in Graves' hyperthyroidism and ophthalmopathy. TCRdb used MiXCR to reprocess the multiplex PCR reads, holding one entry per CDR3 protein. The table has about 740,000 distinct CDR3 sequences, roughly 15% seen once. The sample comprised blood. Source of these receptors: a woman under 30 with Graves' hyperthyroidism. Each CDR3 is given with its conserved first and last residue. D genes are given only for firm matches. A clone size is listed for some rows: how often the clone was seen (once, few, many), or a class if it is expanded.

J gene: TRBJ2-2; clone size: many; D gene: -; V gene: TRBV30; CDR3 DNA: TGTGCCTGGAGTCAGACCTACACCGGGGAGCTGTTTTTT; CDR3 protein: CAWSQTYTGELFF
J gene: TRBJ2-7; clone size: -; D gene: TRBD2; V gene: TRBV9; CDR3 DNA: TGTGCCAGCAGCGTGTCAACTAGCGGGGGAACCTACGAGCAGTACTTC; CDR3 protein: CASSVSTSGGTYEQYF
J gene: TRBJ2-1; clone size: few; D gene: TRBD2; V gene: TRBV3-1; CDR3 DNA: TGTGCCAGCAGCCAATCTAGCGGGAGATACAATGAGCAGTTCTTC; CDR3 protein: CASSQSSGRYNEQFF
J gene: TRBJ1-5; clone size: many; D gene: -; V gene: TRBV20-1; CDR3 DNA: TGCAGTGCTTATTCTAGAGGGGGGAGCAATCAGCCCCAGCATTTT; CDR3 protein: CSAYSRGGSNQPQHF
J gene: TRBJ2-6; clone size: few; D gene: -; V gene: TRBV3-1; CDR3 DNA: TGTGCCAGCAGCCGAAAGACAGTCTCTGGGGCCAACGTCCTGACTTTC; CDR3 protein: CASSRKTVSGANVLTF
J gene: TRBJ2-3; clone size: many; D gene: -; V gene: TRBV13; CDR3 DNA: TGTGCCAGCAGCTCCTACGAGGGGAGTCCCACAGATACGCAGTATTTT; CDR3 protein: CASSSYEGSPTDTQYF
J gene: TRBJ1-5; clone size: many; D gene: -; V gene: TRBV10-3; CDR3 DNA: TGTGCCATCAGTTTGGGGGACACTAGCAATCAGCCCCAGCATTTT; CDR3 protein: CAISLGDTSNQPQHF
J gene: TRBJ2-1; clone size: -; D gene: TRBD2; V gene: TRBV7-2; CDR3 DNA: TGTGCCAGCAGCTTAGGCGGGAGGGCCTTATACAATGAGCAGTTCTTC; CDR3 protein: CASSLGGRALYNEQFF
J gene: TRBJ2-1; clone size: -; D gene: -; V gene: TRBV7-9; CDR3 DNA: TGTGCCAGCAGTGTAGGGCGGTCCACAGGTAACAATGAGCAGTTCTTC; CDR3 protein: CASSVGRSTGNNEQFF
J gene: TRBJ2-1; clone size: -; D gene: -; V gene: TRBV4-2; CDR3 DNA: TGTGCCAGCAGCCAAGAAGACGTAGCGGCGGCCAGGCCCTACAATGAGCAGTTCTTC; CDR3 protein: CASSQEDVAAARPYNEQFF
J gene: TRBJ2-5; clone size: -; D gene: -; V gene: TRBV30; CDR3 DNA: TGTGCCTGGAGATGGCAGAGAGAGACCCAGTACTTC; CDR3 protein: CAWRWQRETQYF